These 28 T cell receptor beta chains were all obtained from the same sample, sequenced in a study of human T cells and chemical hapten exposure (dated by TCRdb to the early 2020s). The time point label, as the study defines it: patch test 1, 2 weeks after DPC sensitization. The treatment or condition label for this specimen denotes: therapeutic diphenylcyclopropenone sensitization with weekly scalp DPC. The method behind the library was RACE. Sequencing instrument: NextSeq 500. TCRdb reran the public reads through fastp at Q25 and MiXCR, keeping productive beta chains. When rows share a CDR3 protein, they turn into one entry using the most common DNA and genes. The sample data list tens of thousands of distinct CDR3 sequences, and around 9.3% of these were observed just once. The top ten clones comprise just under 4.5% of the sample. The material sequenced was whole blood, taken in connection with sensitization to the hapten diphenylcyclopropenone (DPC). These receptors were collected from a woman between 50 and 59 years old with alopecia areata. Some clones in this sample may be carry-over from other donors' samples.

This clonotype was observed at least ten times. The V gene is TRBV20-1, the J gene TRBJ1-2, with TRBD1 matching over 10 bases. This CDR3 contains 12 residues. In germline, CDR1 is DFQATT, CDR2 SNEGSKA (reference sequence). The CDR3: CSGQGDNYGYTF. DNA for the CDR3: TGCAGCGGACAGGGGGATAACTATGGCTACACCTTC.

The table lists this clonotype with many counts. The genes are TRBV12-3 or TRBV12-4 and TRBJ2-2; D possibly corresponds to TRBD2 (6 bases). The CDR3 is made up of 15 amino acids. V lost 5 bases and J 7 bases, leaving 17 bases between the germline ends. CDR3 sequence (DNA): TGTGCCAGCAGTCCCGTGGGGGGAGCGAACGGGGAGCTGTTTTTT. It encodes CASSPVGGANGELFF.

V and J are TRBV4-3 and TRBJ2-7; D possibly corresponds to TRBD1 (5 bases). CDR3 length equals 13 residues. Germline loops: CDR1 LGHNA, CDR2 YSLEER. Deletions cut 0 bases from V and 6 bases from J, with 9 bases between. CDR3 nucleotides: TGCGCCAGCAGCCAAGAAGGGGCCAGCGAGCAGTACTTC. It codes for CASSQEGASEQYF.

This clonotype was detected only a few times. V is TRBV28 and J is TRBJ2-7; D is unresolved. V lost 8 bases and J lost 3, with 8 bases in between. CDR1 is MDHEN, CDR2 SYDVKM, per germline. The CDR3 extends over 11 amino acids. The CDR3 reads CASGVLYEQYF. The CDR3 DNA follows: TGTGCCAGCGGGGTACTCTACGAGCAGTACTTC.

This clonotype was seen ten or more times. The V call is TRBV12-3 or TRBV12-4, the J call TRBJ2-7; 7 bases line up with TRBD2. There are 14 residues in the CDR3. V lost 3 bases and J lost 3; bases outside the gene matches: 5. The CDR3 loop reads CASSLEGGGYEQYF. Written as DNA, the CDR3 is TGTGCCAGCAGTTTGGAGGGCGGGGGCTACGAGCAGTACTTC.

This clonotype was found many times. The J gene is TRBJ1-5, the V gene TRBV20-1; D is uncertain. This CDR3 spans 12 amino acids. Deletions cut 3 bases from V and 0 bases from J, with 3 bases between. CDR1 DFQATT and CDR2 SNEGSKA come from the germline V gene (reference sequence). The CDR3 nucleotides are TGCAGTGCTAGGGATAGCAATCAGCCCCAGCATTTT. Amino acids: CSARDSNQPQHF.

This clonotype occurred many times. The V call is TRBV6-5, the J call TRBJ1-5, with unresolved D. CDR3 length: 15 amino acids. The germline CDR1 and CDR2 sequences are MNHEY and SVGAGI. Trimming pared 3 bases from V and 1 base from J, leaving 10 bases between. CDR3 loop: CASSYGGVSNQPQHF. DNA of the CDR3: TGTGCCAGCAGTTATGGAGGAGTGAGCAATCAGCCCCAGCATTTT.

At least ten counts were recorded for this clonotype. The chain recombines TRBV20-1 with TRBJ2-1, with a weak D call TRBD1 (6 bases). The germline CDR1 and CDR2 sequences are DFQATT and SNEGSKA (reference sequence). The CDR3 has 14 residues. With 6 bases removed from V and 6 bases from J, the gap between germline ends came to 18 bases. Here the CDR3 reads CSAKDWGLFNEQFF. DNA for the CDR3: TGCAGTGCCAAGGATTGGGGGCTATTCAATGAGCAGTTCTTC.

This clonotype appeared a few times. The chain carries TRBV29-1 and TRBJ1-1; no reliable D call. V shed 3 bases and J shed 4 bases, with 6 bases lying between them. The CDR3 covers 11 residues. Germline V lookup: CDR1 SQVTM, CDR2 ANQGSEA. In nucleotides, the CDR3 is TGCAGCGTTGAGGGGTTCACTGAAGCTTTCTTT. It codes for CSVEGFTEAFF.

This clonotype was seen repeatedly, ten times or more. The chain is built from TRBV20-1 and TRBJ2-5, with D possibly matching TRBD1 (6 bases). The germline V gene has CDR1 DFQATT and CDR2 SNEGSKA (reference sequence). Trimming removed 6 bases from V and 0 bases from J, with 11 bases in between. The CDR3 totals 13 residues. CDR3 in DNA: TGCAGTGCCCGAGGGGACAACCAAGAGACCCAGTACTTC. Its protein product is CSARGDNQETQYF.

A few counts support this clonotype. In DNA, the CDR3 is TGTGCCAGCAGACCGCGACTCTGGCGGACGAACTACAATGAGCAGTTCTTC. Its protein is CASRPRLWRTNYNEQFF. The chain joins TRBV7-8 to TRBJ2-1, with D unresolved. The V gene's germline CDR1 is SGHVS and CDR2 FQNEAQ. Trimming shortened V by 6 bases and J by 3 bases, and 21 bases separated the two germline ends. This CDR3 has 17 residues.

This clonotype has at least ten counts. This chain connects TRBV11-3 to TRBJ2-2; tentative D call: TRBD2 (5 bases). The germline gives CDR1 SGHNT, CDR2 YENEEA. There are 17 residues in the CDR3. Trimming pared 4 bases from V and 0 bases from J, leaving 15 bases between. In DNA, the CDR3 is TGTGCCAGCAGCTCCTTCCCAGCGGAACCGAACACCGGGGAGCTGTTTTTT. It is translated as CASSSFPAEPNTGELFF.

This clonotype was observed a handful of times. The rearrangement joins TRBV19 to TRBJ2-2; 8 bases fit TRBD1. V dropped 4 bases and J dropped 6; count of bases not matched to a gene: 1. From germline, CDR1 is LNHDA and CDR2 SQIVND (reference sequence). The length of the CDR3 is 13 residues. In DNA form, the CDR3 reads TGTGCCAGTAGTAAGACAGGGGCCGGGGAGCTGTTTTTT. Protein: CASSKTGAGELFF.

To note about this clonotype: A much larger clonotype is one base distant, so this may be a read error. V usage is TRBV19 and J usage is TRBJ1-5; TRBD1 might be the D (5 bases). Germline V gene data show CDR1 as LNHDA and CDR2 as SQIVND (reference sequence). With 6 bases removed from V and 5 bases from J, the gap between germline ends came to 11 bases. CDR3 length: 13 residues. CDR3 DNA sequence: TGTGCCAGTAGGGAGGGGATCTATCAGCCCCAGCATTTT. Protein sequence: CASREGIYQPQHF.

This clonotype was recorded many times. The rearrangement links TRBV2 to TRBJ2-2; 8 nucleotides align to TRBD1. With V trimmed by 5 bases and J by 4 bases, 6 bases remained unmatched. Germline V gives CDR1 SNHLY, CDR2 FYNNEI. This CDR3 is 15 amino acids long. The CDR3: CASSRRQGSTGELFF. CDR3 DNA sequence: TGTGCCAGCAGTAGGCGACAGGGGTCCACCGGGGAGCTGTTTTTT.

The CDR3 is CSARKTSGSYEQYF. DNA of the CDR3: TGCAGTGCTAGAAAGACTAGCGGCTCCTACGAGCAGTACTTC. The chain links TRBV20-1 to TRBJ2-7, with TRBD2 matching over 9 bases. Germline V gene lookup returns CDR1 DFQATT and CDR2 SNEGSKA (reference sequence). This CDR3 has 14 residues. V shed 2 bases, J shed 0 bases, and the junction held 2 bases outside the gene matches.

This clonotype came up many times. This chain joins TRBV5-5 and TRBJ1-1; possible D gene TRBD1, 6 bases. The CDR3 sequence is 13 residues long. CDR1 and CDR2 (germline): SGHKS, YYEKEE (reference sequence). V was cut by 2 bases and J by 3 bases, with 8 bases left in between. CDR3 residues: CASSFSGDTEAFF. In DNA form, the CDR3 reads TGTGCCAGCAGCTTCTCAGGGGACACTGAAGCTTTCTTT.

This clonotype turned up a few times. This chain uses TRBV12-3 or TRBV12-4 with TRBJ1-1; D call uncertain. V was shortened by 6 bases and J by 1 base, with 18 bases between the two germline ends. The CDR3 runs 16 residues. The CDR3 DNA follows: TGTGCCAGCAGATCCGAGGGTCGCCTGCCGAACACTGAAGCTTTCTTT. Its translation: CASRSEGRLPNTEAFF.

A few counts support this clonotype. V and J are TRBV14 and TRBJ2-6; D not resolved. Germline V gene sequence: CDR1 SGHDN, CDR2 FVKESK. CDR3 length: 14 amino acids. With 5 bases removed from V and 0 bases from J, the gap between germline ends came to 5 bases. The CDR3 DNA reads TGTGCCAGCAGCTCAAACTCTGGGGCCAACGTCCTGACTTTC. Translated: CASSSNSGANVLTF.

At least ten counts were recorded for this clonotype. The chain recombines TRBV30 with TRBJ2-3; D gene unclear. CDR3 length equals 11 residues. Trimming took off 1 base at V and 9 bases at J, with 8 bases between the two ends. The germline CDR1 and CDR2 sequences are GTSNPN and SVGIG (reference sequence). CDR3 in DNA: TGTGCCTGGAGTGCTTTGGGCACGCAGTATTTT. It translates to CAWSALGTQYF.

This clonotype was recorded at least ten times. This chain connects TRBV5-4 to TRBJ2-7, with 9 bases matching TRBD1. Germline V gene sequence: CDR1 SGHNT, CDR2 YYREEE (reference sequence). After removal of 4 bases from V and 6 bases from J, the junction contained 11 bases not matched to a gene. The CDR3 runs to 15 residues. The CDR3 loop is CASSPGGTGNGEQYF. The CDR3 DNA is TGTGCCAGCAGCCCCGGAGGGACAGGGAATGGCGAGCAGTACTTC.

This chain uses TRBV12-3 or TRBV12-4 with TRBJ2-5; no definite D call. The CDR3 sequence is 12 residues long. Trimming pared 4 bases from V and 0 bases from J, leaving 3 bases between. The CDR3 DNA is TGTGCCAGCAGTTGGTACCAAGAGACCCAGTACTTC. Its protein is CASSWYQETQYF.

At least ten counts were recorded for this clonotype. This chain joins TRBV20-1 and TRBJ2-6; no reliable D call. The CDR3 sequence is 16 residues long. The germline gives CDR1 DFQATT, CDR2 SNEGSKA (reference sequence). Trimming pared 0 bases from V and 0 bases from J, leaving 9 bases between. CDR3 DNA: TGCAGTGCTAGAGATCCAGTAAGCTCTGGGGCCAACGTCCTGACTTTC. It codes for CSARDPVSSGANVLTF.

This clonotype has a count of ten or more. The gene calls are TRBV28 and TRBJ2-1, with TRBD1 identical over 7 bases. The V gene's germline CDR1 is MDHEN and CDR2 SYDVKM. The CDR3 has 15 amino acids. Trimming took 3 bases from V and 4 from J; bases not matched to a gene: 6. The CDR3 protein is CASSLGTVLYNEQFF. CDR3 nucleotides: TGTGCCAGCAGTTTGGGGACAGTTCTATACAATGAGCAGTTCTTC. The whole variable domain, filled in from reference TRBV28 and TRBJ2-1, reads DVKVTQSSRYLVKRTGEKVFLECVQDMDHENMFWYRQDPGLGLRLIYFSYDVKMKEKGDIPEGYSVSREKKERFSLILESASTNQTSMYLCASSLGTVLYNEQFFGPGTRLTVL.

This clonotype was counted ten times or more. The rearrangement links TRBV14 to TRBJ2-2; 10 bases map to TRBD1. The trim removed 1 base at V and 4 bases at J, leaving 0 bases unmatched. The germline V gene has CDR1 SGHDN and CDR2 FVKESK. This CDR3 spans 15 amino acids. The CDR3 spells CASSQGQGATGELFF. CDR3 nucleotide sequence: TGTGCCAGCAGCCAAGGACAGGGGGCCACCGGGGAGCTGTTTTTT.

In its sample, this clonotype was seen many times. The CDR3 here is CASGVGPEAFF. The CDR3 coding sequence is TGTGCCAGCGGAGTTGGTCCGGAGGCTTTCTTT. The chain couples TRBV25-1 to TRBJ1-1; the D is unclear. The CDR3 loop spans 11 amino acids. V gave up 8 bases and J gave up 11 bases, with 15 bases separating them. Germline CDR1 is MGHDK and CDR2 is SYGVNS. The variable domain in full, with the rest retrieved from reference TRBV25-1 and TRBJ1-1, is EADIYQTPRYLVIGTGKKITLECSQTMGHDKMYWYQQDPGMELHLIHYSYGVNSTEKGDLSSESTVSRIRTEHFPLTLESARPSHTSQYLCASGVGPEAFFGQGTRLTVV.

The rearrangement links TRBV20-1 to TRBJ1-2; D is uncertain. Germline V CDR1 and CDR2: DFQATT, SNEGSKA (reference sequence). CDR3 size: 11 residues. Trimming took off 3 bases at V and 5 bases at J, with 7 bases between the two ends. The CDR3 here is CSASDRYGYTF. The CDR3 DNA sequence: TGCAGTGCTAGTGATCGGTATGGCTACACCTTC.

As for this clonotype: Possible read error: a much larger clone is one base away. This chain connects TRBV7-2 to TRBJ2-7; possibly TRBD2 for D (5 bases). The CDR3 length is 14 residues. Germline V lookup: CDR1 SGHTA, CDR2 FQGNSA. The chain's CDR3 is CANSPFGILYEQYF. In DNA, the CDR3 is TGTGCCAACAGCCCCTTCGGGATACTCTACGAGCAGTACTTC.